This is a list of T cell receptor beta chains from one sample in a study of blood T cells in healthy people across ages. TCRdb processed the 5' RACE reads anew with MiXCR; each CDR3 protein has one entry. The sample includes some 1.4 million distinct CDR3 sequences, about 43% of them seen just once. Sequencing was performed on blood. The origin of the receptors is a woman aged 18-30 years in good health. Each CDR3 is given without its conserved first and last residue. Expanded clones are given a class, and other clones once, few, many or no size at all.

cdr3_aa	clone_size	j_call	cdr3_length	v_call
SARDTDSTYEQY	few	TRBJ2-7	12	TRBV20-1
ASSPGQGMNEQY	once	TRBJ2-7	12	TRBV6-6
ASSTTPGQLYGYT	-	TRBJ1-2	13	TRBV9
ASSFGLRTHLDEQY	-	-	14	TRBV12-3/TRBV12-4
ASFRVGSGANVLT	few	TRBJ2-6	13	TRBV6-1
ASRFGMITEAF	-	TRBJ1-1	11	TRBV27
ASSKEASGNADTQY	few	TRBJ2-3	14	TRBV21-1
ATQIGIEQF	-	TRBJ2-1	9	TRBV6-6
ASSQELGTANYGYT	few	TRBJ1-2	14	TRBV4-2
ASSLLDGYEQY	-	TRBJ2-7	11	TRBV11-1
ASSLRPPGFSRGLAMREQY	-	-	19	TRBV11-2
ASSPTSRSYEQY	-	TRBJ2-7	12	TRBV4-1
ASSLARGVADTQY	-	TRBJ2-3	13	TRBV7-2
AISGGADEKLF	-	TRBJ1-4	11	TRBV10-3
SVDGVGDEQY	many	TRBJ2-7	10	TRBV29-1
ATSDGHTDTQY	few	TRBJ2-3	11	TRBV24-1
SAVGQAESDTQY	-	TRBJ2-3	12	TRBV20-1
ASSRDRVESEKLF	-	TRBJ1-4	13	TRBV2
ASREGGLDNEQF	few	TRBJ2-1	12	TRBV5-1
ASSFFEGPYEQY	many	TRBJ2-7	12	TRBV7-2
ASGGMGEQF	-	TRBJ2-1	9	TRBV7-8
ASSPHEQQVNEQF	-	TRBJ2-1	13	TRBV3-1
ASSPGTGDNTGELF	-	TRBJ2-2	14	TRBV5-1
ASSLDRGPQETQY	few	TRBJ2-5	13	TRBV5-1
ASSQGLGRDNTEAF	few	TRBJ1-1	14	TRBV27
ASSQEGTLYNEQF	-	TRBJ2-1	13	TRBV4-2
SAMTSESTYEQY	-	TRBJ2-7	12	TRBV20-1
ASSFRTGWGETQY	few	TRBJ2-5	13	TRBV7-6
ATSRGGTGDKNEQF	few	TRBJ2-1	14	TRBV15
ASSPGPDPYTDTQY	few	TRBJ2-3	14	TRBV7-2
SARLPGSRELF	-	TRBJ2-2	11	TRBV20-1
ASAGGAGQPQH	-	TRBJ1-5	11	TRBV6-5
ASSSGAGVTDTQY	few	TRBJ2-3	13	TRBV11-1
ASSRLPGTSGNNEQF	few	TRBJ2-1	15	TRBV6-2/TRBV6-3
AGGLAGQEQF	-	TRBJ2-1	10	TRBV2
ASSLDSAGPSGRSDTQY	few	TRBJ2-3	17	TRBV11-2
ASSGPAGNEQY	-	TRBJ2-7	11	TRBV25-1
SAAQSPDEQF	-	TRBJ2-1	10	TRBV20-1
ASSLGSSASSYNEQF	-	TRBJ2-1	15	TRBV5-1
SATDGSPGNSPLH	-	TRBJ1-6	13	TRBV20-1
ASSQEVRLQETQY	-	TRBJ2-5	13	TRBV4-1
ASNMAGGADTQY	few	TRBJ2-3	12	TRBV11-2
SARDRAGGPYLQY	-	TRBJ2-5	13	TRBV20-1
ATHTSTDTQY	few	TRBJ2-3	10	TRBV2
ASSSSGTKQY	-	TRBJ2-3	10	TRBV12-3/TRBV12-4
ASSHGGGSYEQY	-	TRBJ2-7	12	TRBV3-1
SVGPTGNSNQPQH	few	TRBJ1-5	13	TRBV29-1